These 25 T cell receptor beta chains were all obtained from the same sample, sequenced in a study of OX40 agonist ivuxolimab in advanced cancers. Method: immunoSEQ multiplex PCR; TCRdb's copy keeps in-frame clones and lacks some. This sample has 83,000 or so clones, with around 80% found just once. Source: CD4+ or CD8+ T cells sorted from blood, taken in a trial of the OX40 agonist ivuxolimab. These receptors all come from an adult with an advanced solid tumor such as melanoma, head and neck, liver or kidney cancer.

This clone came up once. This chain connects TRBV27 to TRBJ1-1, with D perhaps matching TRBD1 (5 bases). The CDR3 totals 14 residues. Germline CDR1 is MNHEY and CDR2 is SMNVEV (reference sequence). V lost 6 bases and J lost 1, with 12 bases in between. CDR3 in DNA: TGTGCCAGCAGAACCTCAGGGCGGAACACTGAAGCTTTCTTT. Amino acid sequence: CASRTSGRNTEAFF.

This clone was counted only a few times. The chain couples TRBV7-2 to TRBJ2-5; 9 bases are a match to TRBD2. The V gene end was trimmed by 5 bases and the J gene end by 2 bases; junction bases not matched to a gene: 12. The length of the CDR3 is 17 residues. CDR1 SGHTA and CDR2 FQGNSA come from the germline V gene. The CDR3 reads CASSPRASGETQETQYF. The DNA for the CDR3 is TGTGCCAGCAGCCCTAGAGCTAGCGGGGAAACTCAAGAGACCCAGTACTTC.

J is TRBJ2-6 and V is TRBV5-6; D call uncertain. CDR3 size: 18 residues. Germline assignment: CDR1 SGHDT and CDR2 YYEEEE. The V end was cut by 3 bases, the J end by 0 bases, with 16 bases between. Here the CDR3 reads CASSSGWGALSGANVLTF. In DNA form, the CDR3 reads TGTGCCAGCAGCTCAGGATGGGGTGCCCTCTCTGGGGCCAACGTCCTGACTTTC.

The chain uses TRBV4-3 and TRBJ1-2; 10 positions agree with TRBD1. CDR1 LGHNA and CDR2 YSLEER come from the germline V gene. The length of the CDR3 is 16 residues. The V and J ends lost 1 base and 10 bases, in that order; junction bases with no gene match: 12. This chain's CDR3 is CASSQGLTRTGGYYTF. DNA of the CDR3: TGCGCCAGCAGCCAAGGCCTAACACGGACAGGGGGTTACTACACCTTC.

The chain employs TRBV5-6 and TRBJ2-2, with D hard to call. Germline CDR1 and CDR2: SGHDT and YYEEEE. V gave up 0 bases and J gave up 4 bases, with 10 bases separating them. The CDR3 is 15 amino acids. CDR3: CASSLGFFTTGELFF. For the CDR3, the DNA is TGTGCCAGCAGCTTGGGGTTTTTTACCACCGGGGAGCTGTTTTTT.

The rearrangement joins TRBV4-1 to TRBJ2-1; D possibly corresponds to TRBD2 (6 bases). The CDR3 sequence is 15 residues long. Trimming cost V 10 bases and J 4 bases, with 20 bases left between them. Germline CDR1 is MGHRA and CDR2 is YSYEKL. CDR3 nucleotide sequence: TGCGCCACGAGCCTCGGGACTGCGTGGTACAATGAGCAGTTCTTC. Its translation is CATSLGTAWYNEQFF.

The chain uses TRBV11-2 and TRBJ2-3; TRBD2 agrees at 12 bases. CDR1 is SGHAT, CDR2 FQNNGV, per germline. The trim removed 2 bases at V and 2 bases at J, leaving 11 bases unmatched. This CDR3 is built from 19 residues. CDR3: CASSLSSRLAGAPTDTQYF. CDR3 bases: TGTGCCAGCAGCTTATCGTCGCGACTAGCGGGGGCCCCCACAGATACGCAGTATTTT.

This sequence joins TRBV29-1 and TRBJ1-4, with TRBD1 identical over 9 bases. The CDR3 spans 16 residues. V shed 5 bases, J shed 3 bases, and the junction held 10 bases outside the gene matches. The germline gives CDR1 SQVTM, CDR2 ANQGSEA. CDR3 sequence reads: CSVFLSQGAANEKLFF. Written as DNA, the CDR3 is TGCAGCGTTTTCCTTTCACAGGGGGCTGCTAATGAAAAACTGTTTTTT.

The V call is TRBV28, the J call TRBJ1-1; weak D call: TRBD1 (6 bases). The germline CDR1 and CDR2 sequences are MDHEN and SYDVKM. Trimming took 10 bases from V and 13 from J, leaving 19 bases between them. The CDR3 has 11 amino acids. The CDR3 DNA reads as TGTGCCACGGTAACAGGGAATGCAGGTTTCTTT. Its protein is CATVTGNAGFF.

The J gene is TRBJ1-5, the V gene TRBV2; D not certain. Per germline, CDR1 SNHLY and CDR2 FYNNEI. With 6 bases removed from V and 0 bases from J, the gap between germline ends came to 6 bases. The CDR3 is 13 amino acids. This chain's CDR3 is CASRIVSNQPQHF. Written as DNA, the CDR3 is TGTGCCAGCAGGATTGTTAGCAATCAGCCCCAGCATTTT.

The genes are TRBV6-5 and TRBJ1-3, with 7 positions matching TRBD1. In germline, CDR1 is MNHEY, CDR2 SVGAGI. J lost 4 bases, V lost 6 bases, and 9 bases had no gene match. This CDR3 has 15 amino acids. CDR3 amino acids: CASSPGRGRGNTIYF. CDR3 DNA sequence: TGTGCCAGCAGCCCGGGTAGGGGGCGCGGAAACACCATATATTTT.

V usage is TRBV28 and J usage is TRBJ1-4; a possible D gene is TRBD1 (5 bases). Germline assignment: CDR1 MDHEN and CDR2 SYDVKM. The CDR3 covers 19 residues. The V and J ends lost 7 bases and 0 bases respectively, with 24 bases between them. This CDR3 reads CASNTLSTGTFATNEKLFF. In DNA, the CDR3 is TGTGCCAGCAACACCCTTAGTACAGGAACCTTTGCAACTAATGAAAAACTGTTTTTT.

This rearrangement joins TRBV6-6 to TRBJ2-7, with TRBD2 matching over 8 bases. This CDR3 is 15 amino acids long. Germline CDR1 reads MNHNY; CDR2 reads SVGAGI (reference sequence). V was clipped by 8 bases and J by 3 bases; unmatched bases: 12. In DNA form, the CDR3 reads TGTGCCAGCCGGGTTGCGAGCCTAGCGGGCTACGAGCAGTACTTC. It specifies CASRVASLAGYEQYF.

The chain joins TRBV7-3 to TRBJ2-2; D gene unclear. Germline V lookup: CDR1 SGHTA, CDR2 FQGTGA. V lost 6 bases and J lost 7, with 6 bases in between. This CDR3 spans 11 amino acids. As DNA, the CDR3 is TGTGCCAGCAGTCCAGGCGGGGAGCTGTTTTTT. Translated: CASSPGGELFF.

The chain is built from TRBV6-4 and TRBJ2-2; no firm D call. CDR1 and CDR2 from the germline V gene are MRHNA and SNTAGT. The CDR3 length is 14 residues. V lost 2 bases and J 3 bases, leaving 7 bases between the germline ends. CDR3 residues: CASSDGPYTGELFF. The CDR3 region has the DNA TGTGCCAGCAGTGACGGGCCCTACACCGGGGAGCTGTTTTTT.

This sequence joins TRBV28 and TRBJ1-4, with TRBD1 identical over 8 bases. V shed 6 bases, J shed 7 bases, and the junction held 4 bases outside the gene matches. In germline, CDR1 is MDHEN, CDR2 SYDVKM. CDR3 size: 13 residues. DNA for the CDR3: TGTGCCAGCAGGACAGGGGTCGGTGAAAAACTGTTTTTT. It specifies CASRTGVGEKLFF.

The chain recombines TRBV19 with TRBJ2-3; D tentatively fits TRBD1 or TRBD2 (7 bases each). V was pared by 4 bases and J by 2 bases, with 13 bases between. Per germline, CDR1 LNHDA and CDR2 SQIVND (reference sequence). CDR3 length: 15 amino acids. The CDR3 loop reads CASSNRGGNTDTQYF. CDR3 DNA: TGTGCCAGTAGTAACAGGGGAGGGAACACAGATACGCAGTATTTT.

Only one count was recorded for this clone. This chain connects TRBV5-4 to TRBJ2-1; the match to TRBD1 covers 7 bases. Per the germline V gene, CDR1 is SGHNT and CDR2 is YYREEE (reference sequence). Trimming removed 4 bases from V and 4 bases from J; junction bases left unmatched: 8. CDR3 length equals 15 residues. The chain's CDR3 is CASSIAGTDYNEQFF. CDR3 DNA: TGTGCCAGCAGCATCGCCGGGACAGATTACAATGAGCAGTTCTTC.

V and J are TRBV9 and TRBJ2-1; no clear D gene. The CDR3 loop spans 15 amino acids. Germline V CDR1 and CDR2: SGDLS, YYNGEE. V gave up 0 bases and J gave up 0 bases, with 7 bases separating them. CDR3 amino acids: CASSVGWSSYNEQFF. The DNA of the CDR3 is TGTGCCAGCAGCGTAGGGTGGTCCTCCTACAATGAGCAGTTCTTC.

The rearrangement links TRBV7-2 to TRBJ1-2; 7 bases are shared with TRBD1. J gave up 4 bases and V 5 bases, and 10 bases lay outside the gene matches. Per the germline V gene, CDR1 is SGHTA and CDR2 is FQGNSA. This CDR3 has 15 residues. The CDR3 loop reads CASSDKGQTIYGYTF. DNA for the CDR3: TGTGCCAGCAGCGACAAGGGACAGACGATCTATGGCTACACCTTC.

The chain recombines TRBV12-5 with TRBJ2-1, with 7 bases fitting TRBD1. The length of the CDR3 is 16 residues. The germline gives CDR1 LGHNT, CDR2 FRNRAP. V gave up 1 base and J gave up 6 bases; unmatched junction bases: 9. The CDR3 protein is CASGLERNRGTNEQFF. CDR3 in DNA: TGTGCTAGTGGTTTGGAACGGAACAGGGGAACCAATGAGCAGTTCTTC.

J is TRBJ1-4 and V is TRBV2, with no clear D. Trimming cost V 3 bases and J 0 bases, with 11 bases left between them. This CDR3 has 16 residues. Per germline, CDR1 SNHLY and CDR2 FYNNEI. The CDR3 region is CASSDRGDATNEKLFF. CDR3 sequence (DNA): TGTGCCAGCAGTGACAGAGGAGATGCAACTAATGAAAAACTGTTTTTT. Full variable domain (outside the CDR3, taken from reference TRBV2 and TRBJ1-4): EPEVTQTPSHQVTQMGQEVILRCVPISNHLYFYWYRQILGQKVEFLVSFYNNEISEKSEIFDDQFSVERPDGSNFTLKIRSTKLEDSAMYFCASSDRGDATNEKLFFGSGTQLSVL.

This rearrangement joins TRBV4-2 to TRBJ2-7, with 10 bases identical to TRBD2. Germline V gives CDR1 LGHNA, CDR2 YNFKEQ. The ends lost 0 bases at V and 12 bases at J; junction bases unmatched: 8. CDR3 length: 14 residues. CDR3 region: CASSQELAGEDRYF. In nucleotides, the CDR3 is TGTGCCAGCAGCCAAGAGCTAGCGGGAGAAGATCGGTACTTC.

The CDR3 loop reads CASRGDRTTEAFF. The CDR3, as DNA: TGTGCCAGCAGGGGGGACAGGACCACTGAAGCTTTCTTT. The gene calls are TRBV2 and TRBJ1-1; TRBD1 matches at 8 bases. Germline V lookup: CDR1 SNHLY, CDR2 FYNNEI. The CDR3 runs to 13 residues. V shed 6 bases, J shed 4 bases, and the junction held 4 bases outside the gene matches.

CDR3 region: CASSEQGGGPQETQYF. The CDR3 coding sequence is TGTGCCAGCAGCGAACAGGGGGGGGGCCCCCAAGAGACCCAGTACTTC. The J gene is TRBJ2-5, the V gene TRBV25-1; D may be TRBD1 (8 bases). In germline, CDR1 is MGHDK, CDR2 SYGVNS. This CDR3 comprises 16 residues. Trimming removed 6 bases from V and 1 base from J, with 18 bases in between.